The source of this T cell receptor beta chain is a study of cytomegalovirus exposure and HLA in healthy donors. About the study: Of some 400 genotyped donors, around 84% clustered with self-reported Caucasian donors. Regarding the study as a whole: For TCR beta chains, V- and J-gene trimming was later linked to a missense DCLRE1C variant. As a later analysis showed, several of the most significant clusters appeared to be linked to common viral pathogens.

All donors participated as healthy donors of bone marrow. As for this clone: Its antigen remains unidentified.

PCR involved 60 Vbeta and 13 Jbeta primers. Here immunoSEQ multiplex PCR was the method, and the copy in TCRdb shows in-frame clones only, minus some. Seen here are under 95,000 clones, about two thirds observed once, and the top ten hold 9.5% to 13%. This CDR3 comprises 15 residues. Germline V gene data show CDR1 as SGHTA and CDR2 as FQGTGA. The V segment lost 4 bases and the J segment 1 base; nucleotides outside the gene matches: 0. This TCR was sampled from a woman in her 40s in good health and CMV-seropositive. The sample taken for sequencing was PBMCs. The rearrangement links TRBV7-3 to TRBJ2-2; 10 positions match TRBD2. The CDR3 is CASSSSGGNTGELFF. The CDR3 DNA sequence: TGTGCCAGCAGCTCTAGCGGGGGGAACACCGGGGAGCTGTTTTTT. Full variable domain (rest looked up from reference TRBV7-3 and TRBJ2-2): GAGVSQTPSNKVTEKGKYVELRCDPISGHTALYWYRQSLGQGPEFLIYFQGTGAADDSGLPNDRFFAVRPEGSVSTLKIQRTERGDSAVYLCASSSSGGNTGELFFGEGSRLTVL.